Detailed here is one T cell receptor beta chain. No antigen is known for it. This sample was included in a study of regulatory and conventional T cells in RAG deficiency. Blood CD4+ CD25-low CD127-high conventional T cells supplied the genomic DNA template. Here immunoSEQ multiplex PCR was the method, and the copy in TCRdb shows in-frame clones only, minus some. The table has fewer than 40,000 clones, about 96% seen once. Study-wide results and caveats: Shannon entropy was markedly lower and Simpson indices higher in RAG-deficient patients than control T-cell subsets.

Trimming removed 5 bases from V and 6 bases from J, with 10 bases in between. Germline CDR1 and CDR2: MNHNS and SASEGT. This CDR3 region has 12 residues. This sample was shared with a second study, whose subject was regulatory T cells. This second study says: Amplification used 52 TRBV primers and 13 TRBJ primers.

The receptor was isolated from a human donor in good health. The chain joins TRBV6-1 to TRBJ1-2; D is possibly TRBD1 (6 bases). Sequencing used CD25- CD4+ T cells sorted from blood. This chain's CDR3 is CASSSWTDGYTF. In DNA form, the CDR3 reads TGTGCCAGCAGTTCCTGGACAGATGGCTACACCTTC.